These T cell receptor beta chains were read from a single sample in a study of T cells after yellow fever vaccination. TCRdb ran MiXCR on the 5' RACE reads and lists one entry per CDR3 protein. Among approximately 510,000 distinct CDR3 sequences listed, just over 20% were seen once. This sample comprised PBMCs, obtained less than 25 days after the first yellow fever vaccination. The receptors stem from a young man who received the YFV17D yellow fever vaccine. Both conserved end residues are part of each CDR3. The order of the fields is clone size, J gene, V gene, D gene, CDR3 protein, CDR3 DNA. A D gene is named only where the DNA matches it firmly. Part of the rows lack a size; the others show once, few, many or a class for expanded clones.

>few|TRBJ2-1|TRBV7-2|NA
CASSFPMDEQFF
TGTGCCAGCAGCTTTCCGATGGATGAGCAGTTCTTC
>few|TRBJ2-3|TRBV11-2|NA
CASSLRFGVALFTDTQYF
TGTGCCAGCAGCTTAAGGTTTGGAGTAGCACTGTTCACAGATACGCAGTATTTT
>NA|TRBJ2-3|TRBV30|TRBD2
CAWSIAGGTDTQYF
TGTGCCTGGAGTATAGCGGGGGGCACAGATACGCAGTATTTT
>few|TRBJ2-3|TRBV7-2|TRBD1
CASSPGQGEYTQYF
TGTGCCAGCAGCCCAGGACAGGGGGAATATACGCAGTATTTT
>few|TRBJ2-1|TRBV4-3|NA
CASSQDGKASRAGQFF
TGCGCCAGCAGCCAAGATGGAAAGGCTAGCCGAGCGGGGCAGTTCTTC
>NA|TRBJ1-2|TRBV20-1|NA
CSAGGQSNYGYTF
TGCAGTGCGGGGGGACAATCTAACTATGGCTACACCTTC
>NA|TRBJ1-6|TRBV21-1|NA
CASSKSRTALETPLHF
TGTGCCAGCAGCAAAAGTAGGACCGCTCTTGAGACACCCCTCCACTTT
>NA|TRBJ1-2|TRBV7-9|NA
CASSLVSPSGVLTF
TGTGCCAGCAGCTTAGTGAGCCCGTCCGGTGTCCTCACCTTC
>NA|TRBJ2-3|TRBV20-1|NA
CSASALTGPTDTQYF
TGCAGTGCTAGCGCTCTAACAGGGCCCACAGATACGCAGTATTTT
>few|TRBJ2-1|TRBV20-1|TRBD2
CSAHSGGGNEQFF
TGCAGTGCCCATAGCGGGGGGGGCAATGAGCAGTTCTTC
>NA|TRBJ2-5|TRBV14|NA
CASSQDLKGLQETQYF
TGTGCCAGCAGCCAAGATCTGAAGGGCCTGCAAGAGACCCAGTACTTC
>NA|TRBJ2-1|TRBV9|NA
CASSGIKGSYNEQFF
TGTGCCAGCAGCGGGATTAAGGGCTCCTACAATGAGCAGTTCTTC
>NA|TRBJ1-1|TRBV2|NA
CASLAGKAFF
TGTGCCAGCTTGGCAGGGAAAGCTTTCTTT
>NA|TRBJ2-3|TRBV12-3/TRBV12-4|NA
CASDLQGGRDTQYF
TGTGCCAGCGACCTTCAGGGGGGGCGAGATACGCAGTATTTT
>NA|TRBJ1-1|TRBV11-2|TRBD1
CASSLAGGQGEAFF
TGTGCCAGCAGCTTAGCGGGAGGACAGGGGGAAGCTTTCTTT
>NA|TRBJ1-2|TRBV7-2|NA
CASSFGPGPLTF
TGTGCCAGCAGCTTTGGGCCAGGGCCACTCACCTTC
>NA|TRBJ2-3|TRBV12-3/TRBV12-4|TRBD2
CASSLTGTSGGTDTQYF
TGTGCCAGCAGTTTAACCGGGACTAGCGGGGGCACAGATACGCAGTATTTT
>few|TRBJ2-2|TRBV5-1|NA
CASSSAPGQNTGELFF
TGCGCCAGCAGCTCGGCACCCGGACAGAACACCGGGGAGCTGTTTTTT
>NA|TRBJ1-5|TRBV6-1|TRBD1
CASSPWTGGEGQPQHF
TGTGCCAGCAGTCCCTGGACAGGGGGGGAGGGTCAGCCCCAGCATTTT
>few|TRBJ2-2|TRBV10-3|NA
CAISADLRSTGELFF
TGTGCCATCAGTGCGGACCTTCGGAGCACCGGGGAGCTGTTTTTT
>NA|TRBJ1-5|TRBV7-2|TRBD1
CASSLVGTGGVQPQHF
TGTGCCAGCAGCTTAGTGGGGACAGGGGGCGTCCAGCCCCAGCATTTT
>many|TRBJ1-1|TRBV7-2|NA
CASSLARTAEAFF
TGTGCCAGCAGCTTAGCGAGAACAGCTGAAGCTTTCTTT
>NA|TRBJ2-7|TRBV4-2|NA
CASSQERDTYEQYF
TGTGCCAGCAGCCAAGAACGGGACACCTACGAGCAGTACTTC
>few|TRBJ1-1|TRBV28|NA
CASSPVDRMNTEAFF
TGTGCCAGCAGTCCCGTAGACAGAATGAACACTGAAGCTTTCTTT
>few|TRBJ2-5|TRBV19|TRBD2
CASKAGGETQYF
TGTGCCAGTAAGGCGGGGGGCGAGACCCAGTACTTC
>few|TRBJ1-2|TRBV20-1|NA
CSALDDGYTF
TGCAGTGCCCTAGACGATGGCTACACCTTC
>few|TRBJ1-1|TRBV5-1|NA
CASSLWGGEAFF
TGCGCCAGCAGCTTGTGGGGGGGTGAAGCTTTCTTT
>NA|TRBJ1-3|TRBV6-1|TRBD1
CASARGGGGIASGNTIYF
TGTGCCAGCGCCCGCGGAGGGGGCGGAATTGCCTCTGGAAACACCATATATTTT
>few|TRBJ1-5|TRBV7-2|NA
CASSTQGGSSQPQHF
TGTGCCAGCAGCACACAGGGAGGTAGCAGTCAGCCCCAGCATTTT
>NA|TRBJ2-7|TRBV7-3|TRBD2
CASSLASGGPYEQYF
TGTGCCAGCAGCTTAGCTAGCGGGGGGCCTTACGAGCAGTACTTC
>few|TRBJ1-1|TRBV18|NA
CASGGQVNTEAFF
TGTGCCAGCGGAGGGCAAGTGAACACTGAAGCTTTCTTT
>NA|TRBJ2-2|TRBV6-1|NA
CASSRQVLNTGELFF
TGTGCCAGCAGTCGACAGGTTTTGAACACCGGGGAGCTGTTTTTT
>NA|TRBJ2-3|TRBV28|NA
CASRRTYFRVGSTDTQYF
TGTGCCAGTAGACGGACTTATTTCAGGGTAGGGAGCACAGATACGCAGTATTTT
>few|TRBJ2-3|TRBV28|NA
CASRPRGSTDTQYF
TGTGCCAGCAGACCCCGGGGCAGCACAGATACGCAGTATTTT
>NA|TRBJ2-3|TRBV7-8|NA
CASSSFIGTDTQYF
TGTGCCAGCAGCTCCTTTATCGGCACAGATACGCAGTATTTT
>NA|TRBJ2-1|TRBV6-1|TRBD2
CASSPLVAGGSYNEQFF
TGTGCCAGCAGTCCCCTGGTAGCGGGGGGATCCTACAATGAGCAGTTCTTC
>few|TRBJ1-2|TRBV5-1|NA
CASSLAAGGRGYTF
TGCGCCAGCAGCTTGGCCGCCGGGGGAAGGGGCTACACCTTC